These 11 T cell receptor beta chains share one sample of origin, sequenced in a study of siplizumab effects on memory and regulatory T cells. Libraries were prepared by immunoSEQ multiplex PCR; TCRdb keeps only in-frame clonotypes and omits some of them. The data show over 80,000 clones, with roughly 90% seen just once and approximately 1.4% held by the top ten. The sequenced sample was Tregs sorted from blood. Receptors originate from a human donor in good health.

The V and J genes are TRBV9 and TRBJ1-1, with D hard to call. Germline V gives CDR1 SGDLS, CDR2 YYNGEE. Trimming stripped 0 bases from V and 0 bases from J, with 6 bases between. The CDR3 sequence is 14 residues long. The chain's CDR3 is CASSVGHLNTEAFF. CDR3 nucleotides: TGTGCCAGCAGCGTAGGCCACCTGAACACTGAAGCTTTCTTT.

The sample holds one count of this clone. J is TRBJ1-4 and V is TRBV19, with 9 bases identical to TRBD1. The CDR3 extends over 13 amino acids. Germline CDR1 reads LNHDA; CDR2 reads SQIVND (reference sequence). J was trimmed by 3 bases and V by 8 bases; bases with no gene match: 1. CDR3 protein: CASGTGPNEKLFF. As DNA, the CDR3 is TGTGCCAGTGGGACAGGGCCTAATGAAAAACTGTTTTTT.

The rearrangement joins TRBV10-1 to TRBJ2-2; D is perhaps TRBD1 (6 bases). There are 15 residues in the CDR3. Germline V gene lookup returns CDR1 WNHNN and CDR2 SYGVQD (reference sequence). The V and J ends lost 7 bases and 2 bases respectively, with 14 bases between them. In nucleotides, the CDR3 is TGCGCCAGCATTTATTACAGGGAAAACACCGGGGAGCTGTTTTTT. This sequence encodes CASIYYRENTGELFF.

This rearrangement joins TRBV7-3 to TRBJ2-3; 10 bases agree with TRBD2. This CDR3 contains 15 residues. The V and J ends lost 4 bases and 8 bases, in that order; junction bases with no gene match: 9. Germline lookup yields CDR1 SGHTA and CDR2 FQGTGA. CDR3 coding DNA: TGTGCCAGCAGCTCGAGCGGGGGGGCCCTTGTTACGCAGTATTTT. This codes for CASSSSGGALVTQYF.

This CDR3 is CASSTGLWTGELFF. CDR3 DNA sequence: TGTGCCAGCAGCACAGGTCTGTGGACCGGGGAGCTGTTTTTT. The rearrangement joins TRBV9 to TRBJ2-2; perhaps TRBD1 as D (5 bases). Germline V gene data show CDR1 as SGDLS and CDR2 as YYNGEE. This CDR3 region has 14 residues. With 4 bases removed from V and 5 bases from J, the gap between germline ends came to 12 bases.

DNA for the CDR3: TGTGCCAGCAGCGATACGGCATCTACAGCAGATACGCAGTATTTT. This codes for CASSDTASTADTQYF. The chain combines TRBV2 with TRBJ2-3; D gene ambiguous. Trimming took 6 bases from V and 4 from J, leaving 17 bases between them. Germline V gene lookup returns CDR1 SNHLY and CDR2 FYNNEI. The length of the CDR3 is 15 residues.

The chain links TRBV7-9 to TRBJ1-1; D gene ambiguous. Germline V gene data show CDR1 as SEHNR and CDR2 as FQNEAQ (reference sequence). Trimming cost V 1 base and J 7 bases, with 13 bases left between them. This CDR3 has 14 residues. The CDR3 DNA follows: TGTGCCAGCAGCTTAGAGATCAACTCTGATGAAGCTTTCTTT. Protein product: CASSLEINSDEAFF.

This chain connects TRBV9 to TRBJ1-1, with TRBD1 as a possible D gene (6 bases). This CDR3 contains 14 residues. The germline V gene has CDR1 SGDLS and CDR2 YYNGEE. Between the trimmed V and J ends, which lost 3 bases and 6 bases, there was a span of 15 bases. The CDR3 here is CASSGGTGGAEAFF. CDR3 in DNA: TGTGCCAGCAGCGGCGGAACGGGGGGCGCTGAAGCTTTCTTT.

V gene TRBV7-2 combines with J gene TRBJ1-1; a possible D gene is TRBD1 (5 bases). Germline V gene data show CDR1 as SGHTA and CDR2 as FQGNSA. This CDR3 contains 14 residues. With 4 bases removed from V and 6 bases from J, the gap between germline ends came to 15 bases. The CDR3 DNA is TGTGCCAGCAGCTCGGGACTCCCTGGGTCTGAAGCTTTCTTT. Amino acids: CASSSGLPGSEAFF.

The V gene is TRBV6-6, the J gene TRBJ1-5; the D is unclear. The length of the CDR3 is 13 residues. The germline CDR1 and CDR2 sequences are MNHNY and SVGAGI (reference sequence). V dropped 5 bases and J dropped 7 bases, with 12 bases sitting between them. As DNA, the CDR3 is TGTGCCAGCAGTCTATTGGCCGGACAGCCCCAGCATTTT. This sequence encodes CASSLLAGQPQHF.

The rearrangement joins TRBV7-2 to TRBJ1-4, with 7 nucleotides matching TRBD1. J was trimmed by 7 bases and V by 5 bases; bases with no gene match: 13. Germline values: CDR1 SGHTA, CDR2 FQGNSA. This CDR3 has 16 residues. CDR3 protein: CASSRPSGTVREKLFF. The DNA for the CDR3 is TGTGCCAGCAGCCGCCCCAGCGGGACAGTCCGTGAAAAACTGTTTTTT.